These T cell receptor beta chains were read from a single sample in a study of blood T cell repertoires in COVID-19. TCRdb keeps only in-frame clones here, not all; method: immunoSEQ multiplex PCR. This table has around 200,000 clones, just under 80% appearing once. Sequencing was done on a sample of peripheral blood. The source is a woman of 80 years or more with active or convalescent COVID-19. The CDR3 runs from the conserved cysteine through the conserved F or W. Each record gives: V gene, clone size, CDR3 length, J gene, D gene, CDR3 protein, CDR3 DNA. The D gene is left open where the match is weak. Only some rows state a clone size, as once, few, many or a class for expanded clones.

TRBV3-1/TRBV3-2	few	14	TRBJ1-2	TRBD1	CASSYRDREAGYTF	TGTGCCAGCAGCTACCGGGACAGGGAGGCTGGCTACACCTTC
TRBV24-1	NA	16	TRBJ1-2	TRBD1	CATSDPRQGAVHGYTF	TGTGCCACCAGTGATCCTCGACAGGGGGCGGTGCATGGCTACACCTTC
TRBV24-1	NA	16	TRBJ2-1	TRBD1	CATSGGWGRGRHEQFF	TGTGCCACCAGTGGCGGGTGGGGCAGGGGGCGGCATGAGCAGTTCTTC
TRBV10-1	NA	16	TRBJ1-3	NA	CASSESQIISGNTIYF	TGCGCCAGCAGTGAGTCGCAGATAATCTCTGGAAACACCATATATTTT
TRBV12-5	NA	19	TRBJ1-4	TRBD1	CASGSTHPPGQVGVGKLFF	TGTGCTAGTGGTTCAACTCACCCACCGGGACAGGTGGGGGTAGGGAAACTGTTTTTT
TRBV5-4	NA	15	TRBJ2-5	NA	CASSFSLGGEETQYF	TGTGCCAGCAGCTTCTCTCTGGGGGGTGAAGAGACCCAGTACTTC
TRBV28	NA	14	TRBJ2-7	TRBD1	CASSQGATTYEQYF	TGTGCCAGCAGTCAGGGGGCGACCACCTACGAGCAGTACTTC
TRBV7-2	NA	15	TRBJ1-2	TRBD1	CASSPGTGGLAGYTF	TGTGCCAGCAGCCCCGGGACAGGGGGTCTCGCTGGCTACACCTTC
TRBV12-3/TRBV12-4	NA	13	TRBJ2-1	TRBD1	CASSADRGQWQFF	TGTGCCAGCAGTGCGGACAGGGGGCAATGGCAGTTCTTC
TRBV2	NA	14	TRBJ2-7	TRBD1	CASILDRALYEQYF	TGTGCCAGCATTCTAGACAGGGCCCTCTACGAGCAGTACTTC
TRBV6-1	NA	15	TRBJ1-2	NA	CASSERDTPNYGYTF	TGTGCCAGCAGTGAAAGGGACACCCCTAACTATGGCTACACCTTC
TRBV6-2/TRBV6-3	NA	15	TRBJ1-1	TRBD1	CASSYEDRGNTEAFF	TGTGCCAGCAGTTACGAGGACAGGGGAAATACTGAAGCTTTCTTT
TRBV11-2	NA	11	TRBJ2-1	NA	CASSFINEQFF	TGTGCCAGCAGCTTTATTAATGAGCAGTTCTTC
TRBV3-1/TRBV3-2	NA	15	TRBJ1-6	TRBD1	CASSPLRGLDSPLHF	TGTGCCAGCAGCCCCCTGAGGGGGCTGGATTCACCCCTCCACTTT
TRBV12-3/TRBV12-4	NA	13	TRBJ1-5	NA	CASSLDTHQPQHF	TGTGCCAGCAGTCTCGACACCCATCAGCCCCAGCATTTT
TRBV7-9	NA	13	TRBJ2-7	NA	CASSYTGRDEQYF	TGTGCCAGCAGCTATACAGGCAGGGACGAGCAGTACTTC
TRBV24-1	few	15	TRBJ1-2	NA	CATSDPQGSPYGYTF	TGTGCCACCAGTGATCCGCAGGGGTCCCCATATGGCTACACCTTC
TRBV6-2/TRBV6-3	NA	15	TRBJ2-1	NA	CASSKVQSSYNEQFF	TGTGCCAGCAGTAAGGTACAGAGCTCCTACAATGAGCAGTTCTTC
TRBV7-9	NA	14	TRBJ2-5	NA	CASSSTGQKETQYF	TGTGCCAGCAGCTCCACAGGGCAAAAAGAGACCCAGTACTTC
TRBV11-2	NA	14	TRBJ1-1	NA	CASRGRWGNTEAFF	TGTGCCAGCAGGGGGAGGTGGGGAAACACTGAAGCTTTCTTT
TRBV28	NA	14	TRBJ1-6	NA	CASRIGGAGSPLHF	TGTGCCAGCAGGATCGGGGGAGCGGGTTCACCCCTCCACTTT
TRBV7-2	NA	15	TRBJ1-2	TRBD1	CASTLPGQGFRGYTF	TGTGCCAGCACCCTACCGGGACAGGGGTTCCGTGGCTACACCTTC
TRBV9	once	16	TRBJ2-1	TRBD1	CASSAPPGQVYNEQFF	TGTGCCAGCAGCGCCCCTCCGGGACAGGTATACAATGAGCAGTTCTTC
TRBV27	NA	14	TRBJ2-1	TRBD1	CASSPDRGDSEQFF	TGTGCCAGCAGTCCTGACAGGGGGGATAGTGAGCAGTTCTTC